A selection of T cell receptor beta chains follows, all from one sample in a study of HIV-infected patients and healthy controls. TCRdb passed the 5' RACE reads through MiXCR, listing each CDR3 protein once. The sample has 18,000 or so distinct CDR3 sequences, about 8.5% seen once; the top ten hold 21%. This specimen was blood, taken during antiretroviral therapy. The receptors stem from an adult with HIV infection. Each CDR3 is given with its conserved first and last residue. Each record gives: J gene, D gene, V gene, CDR3 protein. D genes are given only for firm matches.

TRBJ2-1 | - | TRBV7-9 | CASSPIFGGDEQFF
TRBJ2-5 | - | TRBV6-2/TRBV6-3 | CASSGRDTQYF
TRBJ2-1 | TRBD1 | TRBV2 | CASSGTGNSYNEQFF
TRBJ2-1 | TRBD2 | TRBV20-1 | CSAIGSGGTLEQFF
TRBJ1-1 | - | TRBV7-9 | CASSSLGGNTEAFF
TRBJ2-2 | - | TRBV6-6 | CASSSLFPGELFF
TRBJ2-7 | - | TRBV13 | CASSLAQGGYEQYF
TRBJ2-5 | - | TRBV7-9 | CATRGFAETQYF
TRBJ2-3 | - | TRBV6-6 | CASSYSGGRTDTQYF
TRBJ1-1 | TRBD1 | TRBV24-1 | CATSDSGGGTEAFF
TRBJ1-3 | - | TRBV3-1 | CASSQGGNSGNTIYF